Shown below are 13 T cell receptor beta chains from a single sample sequenced in a study of radiotherapy plus CTLA-4 blockade in lung cancer. Assay: immunoSEQ multiplex PCR; the TCRdb copy retains only in-frame clones and omits some. The top ten hold approximately 4.4% of the sample, which has roughly 62,000 clones, around three quarters seen once. This specimen was peripheral blood, taken from a patient treated with radiotherapy plus ipilimumab. The receptors here all came from a human donor with non-small cell lung cancer who had a complete response to radiotherapy plus ipilimumab.

The CDR3 DNA reads TGTGCCAGCAGCCCCATGATACAGGGGAACACCGGGGAGCTGTTTTTT. It is translated as CASSPMIQGNTGELFF. The V call is TRBV7-9, the J call TRBJ2-2; D perhaps matches TRBD1 (6 bases). Germline lookup yields CDR1 SEHNR and CDR2 FQNEAQ (reference sequence). V gave up 5 bases and J gave up 1 base, with 14 bases separating them. The length of the CDR3 is 16 residues. The full variable domain, its missing parts supplied by reference TRBV7-9 and TRBJ2-2, is DTGVSQNPRHKITKRGQNVTFRCDPISEHNRLYWYRQTLGQGPEFLTYFQNEAQLEKSRLLSDRFSAERPKGSFSTLEIQRTEQGDSAMYLCASSPMIQGNTGELFFGEGSRLTVL.

By sample share, this clone is medium-sized. CDR3 DNA: TGCAGCGTTTACTGGGGTTTTCCTAACTATGGCTACACCTTC. It translates to CSVYWGFPNYGYTF. The chain joins TRBV29-1 to TRBJ1-2; D ambiguous. Germline assignment: CDR1 SQVTM and CDR2 ANQGSEA. Trimming took 5 bases from V and 0 from J, leaving 13 bases between them. The CDR3 sequence is 14 residues long.

This rearrangement joins TRBV30 to TRBJ2-4; 7 nucleotides align to TRBD2. CDR3 length equals 16 residues. Germline V gene sequence: CDR1 GTSNPN, CDR2 SVGIG (reference sequence). The V gene end was trimmed by 3 bases and the J gene end by 4 bases; junction bases not matched to a gene: 12. In nucleotides, the CDR3 is TGTGCCTGGAGACCCGGACTCTCGGGGGGTAAAAACATTCAGTACTTC. Translated: CAWRPGLSGGKNIQYF.

The rearrangement joins TRBV13 to TRBJ2-1, with TRBD2 matching 16 bases. Germline V gives CDR1 PRHDT, CDR2 FYEKMQ (reference sequence). The V segment lost 6 bases and the J segment 13 bases; nucleotides outside the gene matches: 9. This CDR3 is 15 amino acids long. The CDR3 spells CASSRGTSGGENQFF. The CDR3 nucleotides are TGTGCCAGCAGTCGAGGGACTAGCGGGGGGGAGAACCAGTTCTTC.

The chain couples TRBV2 to TRBJ2-3; 7 positions match TRBD1. The J segment lost 2 bases and the V segment lost 2 bases, leaving 10 bases of the junction unmatched. The CDR3 consists of 17 residues. Germline V gene sequence: CDR1 SNHLY, CDR2 FYNNEI. DNA for the CDR3: TGTGCCAGCAGTGAAAAGGACAGGCCCGGTACCACAGATACGCAGTATTTT. As protein: CASSEKDRPGTTDTQYF.

The chain has TRBV7-8 and TRBJ1-4; D gene uncertain. The CDR3 contains 14 residues. Germline CDR1 is SGHVS and CDR2 is FQNEAQ. Between the trimmed V and J ends, which lost 5 bases and 3 bases, there was a span of 10 bases. The CDR3 sequence: CASSLGRANEKLFF. In DNA form, the CDR3 reads TGTGCCAGCAGCCTAGGGAGGGCTAATGAAAAACTGTTTTTT.

V and J are TRBV7-6 and TRBJ1-2; no clear D gene. V was shortened by 1 base and J by 3 bases, with 9 bases between the two germline ends. The V gene's germline CDR1 is SGHVS and CDR2 FNYEAQ. The CDR3 extends over 14 amino acids. The CDR3 is CASSLGTDYYGYTF. CDR3 nucleotides: TGTGCCAGCAGCTTAGGGACGGACTACTATGGCTACACCTTC.

The chain uses TRBV28 and TRBJ2-7; TRBD1 agrees at 9 bases. This CDR3 spans 15 amino acids. With 4 bases clipped from V and 2 bases from J, the junction kept 6 bases outside the gene matches. The germline V gene has CDR1 MDHEN and CDR2 SYDVKM. The CDR3 nucleotides read TGTGCCAGCAGTTCCAGCCGGGACAGGGCCTACGAGCAGTACGTC. It is translated as CASSSSRDRAYEQYV.

This clone was detected once. The chain recombines TRBV2 with TRBJ2-1; D call uncertain. The V gene lost 6 bases and the J gene lost 5 bases, with 17 bases spanning the gap. The CDR3 is made up of 15 amino acids. Germline values: CDR1 SNHLY, CDR2 FYNNEI. CDR3 bases: TGTGCCAGCAGCCGACTCCTGGGATGGAACAATGAGCAGTTCTTC. Encoded protein: CASSRLLGWNNEQFF.

The chain employs TRBV30 and TRBJ2-1; 11 bases line up with TRBD2. The CDR3 length is 18 residues. Germline V gene sequence: CDR1 GTSNPN, CDR2 SVGIG (reference sequence). Germline trimming cut 4 bases from V and 8 bases from J; bases unmatched to any gene: 19. The CDR3 nucleotides are TGTGCCTGGAATACAGGGGGCCTGGGGCTAGCGGGAGGTTATGAGCAGTTCTTC. Encoded protein: CAWNTGGLGLAGGYEQFF.

The CDR3 loop is CASSLDGQETQYF. The CDR3 DNA follows: TGCGCCAGCAGCTTGGACGGCCAAGAGACCCAGTACTTC. The chain combines TRBV5-1 with TRBJ2-5, with D hard to call. The germline V gene encodes CDR1 SGHRS and CDR2 YFSETQ. There are 13 residues in the CDR3. The V and J ends lost 0 bases and 1 base respectively, with 4 bases between them.

Written as DNA, the CDR3 is TGTGCCAGCAGCTTTCCTAGCACAGATACGCAGTATTTT. Its translation: CASSFPSTDTQYF. V and J are TRBV7-2 and TRBJ2-3; D unclear. Per the germline V gene, CDR1 is SGHTA and CDR2 is FQGNSA. This CDR3 has 13 amino acids. Trimming stripped 3 bases from V and 0 bases from J, with 4 bases between.

This clone was detected a few times. The V call is TRBV10-1, the J call TRBJ2-1, with 8 bases aligning to TRBD2. V lost 0 bases to trimming and J lost 6 bases; unmatched junction nucleotides: 19. CDR3 length equals 20 residues. Germline V gene lookup returns CDR1 WNHNN and CDR2 SYGVQD (reference sequence). The DNA for the CDR3 is TGCGCCAGCAGTGAGTCATGGCGGGAGGCTTCGACGGGTACAATCAATGAGCAGTTCTTC. Translated: CASSESWREASTGTINEQFF.